Listed below are T cell receptor beta chains from one sample, sequenced in a study of blood T cell repertoires in COVID-19. TCRdb keeps only in-frame clones here, not all; method: immunoSEQ multiplex PCR. The repertoire includes about 72,000 clones, around 83% of them detected once, and roughly 35% sits in the top ten. The sequencing input was peripheral blood. These receptors came from a woman of 80 years or more with active or convalescent COVID-19. Each CDR3 is given with its conserved first and last residue. The order of the fields is J gene, D gene, V gene, clone size, CDR3 DNA, CDR3 protein. A D gene is named only where the DNA matches it firmly. Clone size is shown for a subset of rows, as once, few, many or a class of expanded clone.

j_gene: TRBJ2-5; d_gene: NA; v_gene: TRBV15; abundance: once; CDR3nt: TGTGCCACCAGCAGAGATCGTAACCGGCCGGGGGAGACCCAGTACTTC; CDR3aa: CATSRDRNRPGETQYF
j_gene: TRBJ1-4; d_gene: NA; v_gene: TRBV18; abundance: NA; CDR3nt: TGTGCCAGCTCAAGGGGACAAGGATCCGAAAAACTGTTTTTT; CDR3aa: CASSRGQGSEKLFF
j_gene: TRBJ2-7; d_gene: NA; v_gene: TRBV6-6; abundance: NA; CDR3nt: TGTGCCAGCAGTCTACCCCCTAACTACGAGCAGTACTTC; CDR3aa: CASSLPPNYEQYF
j_gene: TRBJ2-1; d_gene: NA; v_gene: TRBV2; abundance: NA; CDR3nt: TGTGCCAGCAGTGAAGCGGGGGCTTACAATGAGCAGTTCTTC; CDR3aa: CASSEAGAYNEQFF
j_gene: TRBJ1-6; d_gene: NA; v_gene: TRBV14; abundance: NA; CDR3nt: TGTGCCAGCAGCCATGACAGCAATTCACCCCTCCACTTT; CDR3aa: CASSHDSNSPLHF
j_gene: TRBJ2-1; d_gene: NA; v_gene: TRBV5-1; abundance: NA; CDR3nt: TGCGCCAGCAGCTGGGGGGGCCCCTCCTACAATGAGCAGTTCTTC; CDR3aa: CASSWGGPSYNEQFF
j_gene: TRBJ1-1; d_gene: NA; v_gene: TRBV7-2; abundance: NA; CDR3nt: TGTGCCAGCAGCTTACCGGGGACTGAAGCTTTCTTT; CDR3aa: CASSLPGTEAFF
j_gene: TRBJ2-7; d_gene: TRBD2; v_gene: TRBV19; abundance: NA; CDR3nt: TGTGCCAGTAGTATTCCGGGACTAGCCATCTACGAGCAGTACTTC; CDR3aa: CASSIPGLAIYEQYF
j_gene: TRBJ2-7; d_gene: NA; v_gene: TRBV4-3; abundance: NA; CDR3nt: TGCGCCAGCAGCCCGAAAGGGGCCCCCGGGACATCATTCTACGAGCAGTACTTC; CDR3aa: CASSPKGAPGTSFYEQYF
j_gene: TRBJ1-2; d_gene: TRBD1; v_gene: TRBV12-3/TRBV12-4; abundance: NA; CDR3nt: TGTGCCAGCAGTTATACAGGGGCTTATGGCTACACCTTC; CDR3aa: CASSYTGAYGYTF
j_gene: TRBJ1-2; d_gene: TRBD1; v_gene: TRBV6-5; abundance: NA; CDR3nt: TGTGCCAGCAGTTACCATGGACAGGGAATCGGCTACACCTTC; CDR3aa: CASSYHGQGIGYTF
j_gene: TRBJ1-1; d_gene: TRBD1; v_gene: TRBV5-1; abundance: NA; CDR3nt: TGCGCCAGCACCCCCGAATCGACAGGGGTTACTGAAGCTTTCTTT; CDR3aa: CASTPESTGVTEAFF
j_gene: TRBJ1-5; d_gene: TRBD1; v_gene: TRBV6-1; abundance: NA; CDR3nt: TGTGCCAGCAGTGAAGCTCGGGACAGGCCTCTGCATTTT; CDR3aa: CASSEARDRPLHF
j_gene: TRBJ2-3; d_gene: TRBD2; v_gene: TRBV29-1; abundance: NA; CDR3nt: TGCAGCGTTGAAGGTGGGGCGGGGGGCCGCACAGATACGCAGTATTTT; CDR3aa: CSVEGGAGGRTDTQYF
j_gene: TRBJ2-6; d_gene: NA; v_gene: TRBV2; abundance: NA; CDR3nt: TGTGCCAGCAGGCTTAATGCAGGGGATGGGGCCAACGTCCTGACTTTC; CDR3aa: CASRLNAGDGANVLTF
j_gene: TRBJ2-3; d_gene: TRBD2; v_gene: TRBV6-2/TRBV6-3; abundance: NA; CDR3nt: TGTGCCAGCAGTTCGACTAGCGGTCGTAAAGATACGCAGTATTTT; CDR3aa: CASSSTSGRKDTQYF
j_gene: TRBJ1-3; d_gene: NA; v_gene: TRBV9; abundance: NA; CDR3nt: TGTGCCAGCTCTACTTCTAGGGGGATTTCTGGAAACACCATATATTTT; CDR3aa: CASSTSRGISGNTIYF
j_gene: TRBJ2-7; d_gene: TRBD1; v_gene: TRBV6-5; abundance: few; CDR3nt: TGTGCCAGCAGTTTGAGTTGGCAGGGGGTCTACGAGCAGTACTTC; CDR3aa: CASSLSWQGVYEQYF
j_gene: TRBJ1-2; d_gene: NA; v_gene: TRBV18; abundance: few; CDR3nt: TGTGCCAGCTCAAAGGGGCCGGGTCCTATCCTTGGCTACACCTTC; CDR3aa: CASSKGPGPILGYTF
j_gene: TRBJ2-7; d_gene: TRBD1; v_gene: TRBV6-5; abundance: NA; CDR3nt: TGTGCCAGCAGGAAGGGACAGTCCTACGAGCAGTACTTC; CDR3aa: CASRKGQSYEQYF
j_gene: TRBJ1-2; d_gene: NA; v_gene: TRBV5-6; abundance: NA; CDR3nt: TGTGCCAGCAGCTGGGGGGGTTCCGACTATGGCTACACCTTC; CDR3aa: CASSWGGSDYGYTF
j_gene: TRBJ2-3; d_gene: TRBD2; v_gene: TRBV4-2; abundance: few; CDR3nt: TGTGCCAGCAGCCCCTCAGAACTAGCGGGGGGGTCAGATACGCAGTATTTT; CDR3aa: CASSPSELAGGSDTQYF
j_gene: TRBJ2-2; d_gene: TRBD2; v_gene: TRBV5-8; abundance: NA; CDR3nt: TGTGCCAGCAGAACCAGCGGGGCAACGAACACCGGGGAGCTGTTTTTT; CDR3aa: CASRTSGATNTGELFF
j_gene: TRBJ1-6; d_gene: NA; v_gene: TRBV7-2; abundance: once; CDR3nt: TGTGCCAGCAGCTTCGTGGGAGGCCGCTCCTATAATTCACCCCTCCACTTT; CDR3aa: CASSFVGGRSYNSPLHF
j_gene: TRBJ1-1; d_gene: NA; v_gene: TRBV11-2; abundance: few; CDR3nt: TGTGCCAGCAGCTTAGCGGTAGGGGTTGAAGCTTTCTTT; CDR3aa: CASSLAVGVEAFF
j_gene: TRBJ1-2; d_gene: NA; v_gene: TRBV5-6; abundance: once; CDR3nt: TGTGCCAGCAGCTCCGGTCCTAACTATGGCTACACCTTC; CDR3aa: CASSSGPNYGYTF
j_gene: TRBJ2-2; d_gene: TRBD1; v_gene: TRBV11-2; abundance: NA; CDR3nt: TGTGCCAGCAGCTTATGGGACAGGGGGCCCAAGGCCGGGGAGCTGTTTTTT; CDR3aa: CASSLWDRGPKAGELFF
j_gene: TRBJ1-4; d_gene: TRBD1; v_gene: TRBV4-3; abundance: NA; CDR3nt: TGCGCCAGCAGCCAGGACAGGATGAATGAAAAACTGTTTTTT; CDR3aa: CASSQDRMNEKLFF
j_gene: TRBJ1-2; d_gene: NA; v_gene: TRBV28; abundance: NA; CDR3nt: TGTGCCAGCGGAGGAGGACCTATCTATGGCTACACCTTC; CDR3aa: CASGGGPIYGYTF
j_gene: TRBJ2-1; d_gene: TRBD2; v_gene: TRBV6-6; abundance: NA; CDR3nt: TGTGCCAGCAGTCTCAACACGGGCGGGGGGGTCAGGATTGAGCAGTTCTTC; CDR3aa: CASSLNTGGGVRIEQFF
j_gene: TRBJ2-3; d_gene: TRBD1; v_gene: TRBV6-5; abundance: NA; CDR3nt: TGTGCCAGCAGTATTAGACAGGGCGCAGATACGCAGTATTTT; CDR3aa: CASSIRQGADTQYF
j_gene: TRBJ2-3; d_gene: NA; v_gene: TRBV6-1; abundance: NA; CDR3nt: TGTGCCAGCAGTGATCAGGGCAGGCGCACAGATACGCAGTATTTT; CDR3aa: CASSDQGRRTDTQYF
j_gene: TRBJ1-1; d_gene: NA; v_gene: TRBV6-5; abundance: once; CDR3nt: TGTGCCAGCAGTTACACCGGAAGGACAGACACTGAAGCTTTCTTT; CDR3aa: CASSYTGRTDTEAFF
j_gene: TRBJ2-2; d_gene: TRBD2; v_gene: TRBV27; abundance: few; CDR3nt: TGTGCCAGCAGCTTAAGGGCCACCCCTCCTAGCGGGGTATTCACCGGGGAGCTGTTTTTT; CDR3aa: CASSLRATPPSGVFTGELFF
j_gene: TRBJ2-3; d_gene: TRBD1; v_gene: TRBV28; abundance: NA; CDR3nt: TGTGCCAGCAGTCGAGATCTAATACAGGGGCGAGCCACAGATACGCAGTATTTT; CDR3aa: CASSRDLIQGRATDTQYF
j_gene: TRBJ2-2; d_gene: TRBD2; v_gene: TRBV7-7; abundance: NA; CDR3nt: TGTGCTAGCAGCTTAGCGGACGGGGGGATCTACACCGGGGAGCTGTTTTTT; CDR3aa: CASSLADGGIYTGELFF
j_gene: TRBJ2-1; d_gene: NA; v_gene: TRBV7-2; abundance: NA; CDR3nt: TGTGCCAGCAGCTTAGGGACTACGGACTACAATGAGCAGTTCTTC; CDR3aa: CASSLGTTDYNEQFF
j_gene: TRBJ2-1; d_gene: TRBD2; v_gene: TRBV19; abundance: NA; CDR3nt: TGTGCCAGTATTCGGGCGGGGGGCCAGAACAATGAGCAGTTCTTC; CDR3aa: CASIRAGGQNNEQFF
j_gene: TRBJ1-5; d_gene: TRBD1; v_gene: TRBV5-1; abundance: NA; CDR3nt: TGCGCCAGCAGCTTCCGCCCGATCACCGGGACAGGGGATGGGTCGGCGTGGCCCCAGCATTTT; CDR3aa: CASSFRPITGTGDGSAWPQHF
j_gene: TRBJ1-2; d_gene: NA; v_gene: TRBV6-5; abundance: NA; CDR3nt: TGTGCCAGCAGTTACTCGAGCCTCTATGGCTACACCTTC; CDR3aa: CASSYSSLYGYTF
j_gene: TRBJ1-1; d_gene: NA; v_gene: TRBV2; abundance: NA; CDR3nt: TGTGCCAGCAGTGGGGGGGTTGGGTTTATGAACACTGAAGCTTTCTTT; CDR3aa: CASSGGVGFMNTEAFF
j_gene: TRBJ1-5; d_gene: TRBD1; v_gene: TRBV5-4; abundance: few; CDR3nt: TGTGCCAGCAGCTTGGACAGGGGGGTAAATCAGCCCCAGCATTTT; CDR3aa: CASSLDRGVNQPQHF
j_gene: TRBJ1-3; d_gene: NA; v_gene: TRBV6-6; abundance: NA; CDR3nt: TGTGCCAGCAGTTACCAAGCGATTGCTGGAAACACCATATATTTT; CDR3aa: CASSYQAIAGNTIYF
j_gene: TRBJ2-3; d_gene: TRBD2; v_gene: TRBV10-3; abundance: NA; CDR3nt: TGTGCCATCAGTGGGAGCGGGGAGCCCACAGATACGCAGTATTTT; CDR3aa: CAISGSGEPTDTQYF
j_gene: TRBJ2-7; d_gene: TRBD1; v_gene: TRBV18; abundance: NA; CDR3nt: TGTGCCAGCTCACCAACCGGGACAGCAGCCTACGAGCAGTACTTC; CDR3aa: CASSPTGTAAYEQYF
j_gene: TRBJ1-2; d_gene: NA; v_gene: TRBV5-4; abundance: NA; CDR3nt: TGTGCCAGCAGCATACCCAGGGGCAGTGACTATGGCTACACCTTC; CDR3aa: CASSIPRGSDYGYTF
j_gene: TRBJ2-3; d_gene: TRBD2; v_gene: TRBV4-3; abundance: NA; CDR3nt: TGCGCCAGCAGCAAGGGGGGCGGGGGGACGAATACGCAGTATTTT; CDR3aa: CASSKGGGGTNTQYF
j_gene: TRBJ1-4; d_gene: NA; v_gene: TRBV28; abundance: NA; CDR3nt: TGTGCCAGCAGACCGACAAGTACTAATGAAAAACTGTTTTTT; CDR3aa: CASRPTSTNEKLFF
j_gene: TRBJ2-5; d_gene: NA; v_gene: TRBV7-2; abundance: NA; CDR3nt: TGTGCCAGCAGCTTAAATACCGTGAGAGAGACCCAGTACTTC; CDR3aa: CASSLNTVRETQYF
j_gene: TRBJ1-5; d_gene: TRBD1; v_gene: TRBV3-1/TRBV3-2; abundance: NA; CDR3nt: TGTGCCAGCAGCCAAGGGGACTCGACAGGGGAGCAGCCCCAGCATTTT; CDR3aa: CASSQGDSTGEQPQHF
j_gene: TRBJ1-5; d_gene: TRBD1; v_gene: TRBV7-2; abundance: NA; CDR3nt: TGTGCCAGCAGCTTTTCACCAGGGGGCGGTCAGCCCCAGCATTTT; CDR3aa: CASSFSPGGGQPQHF
j_gene: TRBJ2-5; d_gene: TRBD2; v_gene: TRBV4-2; abundance: NA; CDR3nt: TGTGCCAGCAGCCAAGGCGGGGGGGCCCGTGAGACCCAGTACTTC; CDR3aa: CASSQGGGARETQYF
j_gene: TRBJ1-4; d_gene: NA; v_gene: TRBV19; abundance: NA; CDR3nt: TGTGCCAGTAGCCTGGCAGGGGAGACGGAGGAAAAACTGTTTTTT; CDR3aa: CASSLAGETEEKLFF
j_gene: TRBJ1-1; d_gene: NA; v_gene: TRBV7-9; abundance: NA; CDR3nt: TGTGCCAGCAGCTTAGCGGCAGGGAACACTGAAGCTTTCTTT; CDR3aa: CASSLAAGNTEAFF
j_gene: TRBJ1-6; d_gene: NA; v_gene: TRBV29-1; abundance: NA; CDR3nt: TGCAGCGTTAGTGACAGCTCCTATAATTCACCCCTCCACTTT; CDR3aa: CSVSDSSYNSPLHF
j_gene: TRBJ2-4; d_gene: TRBD1; v_gene: TRBV29-1; abundance: NA; CDR3nt: TGCAGCGCCCGCCCCACAGGGGGAGGCGACATTCAGTACTTC; CDR3aa: CSARPTGGGDIQYF
j_gene: TRBJ2-1; d_gene: TRBD2; v_gene: TRBV11-2; abundance: NA; CDR3nt: TGTGCCAGCAGCGTAAGCGGGGGGGACTACAATGAGCAGTTCTTC; CDR3aa: CASSVSGGDYNEQFF